The 21 T cell receptor beta chains reported below all come from one sample, sequenced in a study of cytomegalovirus exposure and HLA in healthy donors. The PCR ran on 60 Vbeta and 13 Jbeta primers. Using immunoSEQ multiplex PCR, the repertoire was profiled, and TCRdb retains in-frame clones only, with some absent. The sample contains fewer than 200,000 clones, 78% of which appear only once. The sample taken for sequencing was PBMCs. The source of these receptors is a woman aged 25 to 45 in good health and CMV-seropositive.

This clone was counted a single time. The genes are TRBV29-1 and TRBJ2-2, with D possibly TRBD2 on 6 matching bases. This CDR3 comprises 13 residues. The ends were cut back, 4 bases at V and 0 bases at J, with 6 bases in the middle. Germline V lookup: CDR1 SQVTM, CDR2 ANQGSEA. CDR3 in DNA: TGCAGCGTTGGGACTACGAACACCGGGGAGCTGTTTTTT. Its protein is CSVGTTNTGELFF.

The V gene is TRBV4-1, the J gene TRBJ1-5; the match to TRBD1 covers 9 bases. Losses at the gene ends were 4 bases for V and 4 bases for J; bases not matched to a gene: 2. The CDR3 is 14 residues long. The germline gives CDR1 MGHRA, CDR2 YSYEKL. CDR3 protein: CASSPGTGNQPQHF. DNA for the CDR3: TGCGCCAGCAGCCCGGGGACAGGGAATCAGCCCCAGCATTTT.

This chain links TRBV25-1 with TRBJ2-5; D ambiguous. The CDR3 runs 15 residues. Trimming removed 1 base from V and 3 bases from J, with 12 bases in between. Germline values: CDR1 MGHDK, CDR2 SYGVNS. In nucleotides, the CDR3 is TGTGCCAGCAGTGAATCGCTCCCCCGAGAAGAGACCCAGTACTTC. Residues: CASSESLPREETQYF.

V usage is TRBV7-9 and J usage is TRBJ1-2; 10 bases agree with TRBD1. V trimming: 7 bases; J trimming: 6 bases; junction bases outside the gene matches: 8. The CDR3 is 14 amino acids. Germline V gene sequence: CDR1 SEHNR, CDR2 FQNEAQ (reference sequence). CDR3 in amino acids: CASIQAGTGDGYTF. Written as DNA, the CDR3 is TGTGCCAGCATCCAAGCTGGGACAGGGGATGGCTACACCTTC. Drawing the rest from reference TRBV7-9 and TRBJ1-2, the complete variable domain is DTGVSQNPRHKITKRGQNVTFRCDPISEHNRLYWYRQTLGQGPEFLTYFQNEAQLEKSRLLSDRFSAERPKGSFSTLEIQRTEQGDSAMYLCASIQAGTGDGYTFGSGTRLTVV.

In its sample, this clone was seen once. One junction end disagrees with the germline gene, perhaps due to a read error. The chain combines TRBV7-7 with TRBJ2-1, with D tentatively TRBD2 (6 bases). CDR3 length: 15 residues. Germline-derived CDR1 and CDR2 are SSHAT and FNYEAQ (reference sequence). The CDR3 loop reads CASSPRAGTYNEQFF. CDR3 bases: TGTGCTAGCAGCCCCAGGGCGGGAACCTACAATGAGCAGTTCTTC.

The rearrangement joins TRBV5-1 to TRBJ2-5, with 13 bases lining up with TRBD2. V trimming: 6 bases; J trimming: 1 base; junction bases outside the gene matches: 3. This CDR3 region has 15 residues. CDR1 is SGHRS, CDR2 YFSETQ, per germline. CDR3 region: CASTWTSGGQETQYF. CDR3 nucleotides: TGCGCCAGCACCTGGACTAGCGGGGGCCAAGAGACCCAGTACTTC.

The CDR3 sequence: CASSRMGQGQETQYF. CDR3 DNA: TGCGCCAGCAGCCGGATGGGCCAGGGACAAGAGACCCAGTACTTC. This rearrangement joins TRBV5-1 to TRBJ2-5; D may be TRBD1 (5 bases). CDR3 length equals 15 residues. V lost 4 bases, J lost 2 bases, and 15 bases lay in between. The germline V gene has CDR1 SGHRS and CDR2 YFSETQ.

The chain recombines TRBV11-2 with TRBJ2-7; 9 bases line up with TRBD1. The CDR3 runs 15 residues. The germline V gene encodes CDR1 SGHAT and CDR2 FQNNGV. V lost 0 bases and J lost 4; bases outside the gene matches: 4. Written as DNA, the CDR3 is TGTGCCAGCAGCTTAGAATGGGACAGGGCTTACGAGCAGTACTTC. Its translation is CASSLEWDRAYEQYF.

The chain carries TRBV5-1 and TRBJ1-4; 7 positions match TRBD1. CDR1 is SGHRS and CDR2 is YFSETQ in the germline V gene. The CDR3 totals 15 residues. J was trimmed by 3 bases and V by 5 bases; bases with no gene match: 7. The DNA of the CDR3 is TGCGCCAGCAGTCCCTCCGGGACAGCTAATGAAAAACTGTTTTTT. Encoded protein: CASSPSGTANEKLFF. Full variable domain (remainder filled in from reference TRBV5-1 and TRBJ1-4): KAGVTQTPRYLIKTRGQQVTLSCSPISGHRSVSWYQQTPGQGLQFLFEYFSETQRNKGNFPGRFSGRQFSNSRSEMNVSTLELGDSALYLCASSPSGTANEKLFFGSGTQLSVL.

The chain joins TRBV6-4 to TRBJ1-1, with 10 bases aligning to TRBD1. The CDR3 sequence is 16 residues long. The V gene's germline CDR1 is MRHNA and CDR2 SNTAGT. The V gene end was trimmed by 0 bases and the J gene end by 9 bases; junction bases not matched to a gene: 10. As DNA, the CDR3 is TGTGCCAGCAGTGACTCAAGACCGAAGGACAGGGGGAAAGCTTTCTTT. Translating gives CASSDSRPKDRGKAFF.

This clone was observed a single time. This chain connects TRBV7-2 to TRBJ1-1; 7 bases are shared with TRBD1. V gave up 5 bases and J gave up 1 base; unmatched junction bases: 4. CDR1 is SGHTA, CDR2 FQGNSA, per germline. There are 14 residues in the CDR3. CDR3 nucleotides: TGTGCCAGCAGCCTGACAGGGCAGAACACTGAAGCTTTCTTT. This codes for CASSLTGQNTEAFF.

The J gene is TRBJ2-5, the V gene TRBV18; D is perhaps TRBD2 (6 bases). The CDR3 runs to 12 residues. Trimming left V 4 bases short and J 4 bases short, with 7 bases between. Per germline, CDR1 KGHSH and CDR2 LQKENI. CDR3 DNA sequence: TGTGCCAGCTCACGGGGAGGAGAGACCCAGTACTTC. Amino acids: CASSRGGETQYF.

The gene calls are TRBV7-2 and TRBJ2-7; 10 nucleotides line up with TRBD2. V dropped 5 bases and J dropped 0; count of bases not matched to a gene: 16. Germline V lookup: CDR1 SGHTA, CDR2 FQGNSA. This CDR3 comprises 19 residues. CDR3 loop: CASSPDGLAGEPFSYEQYF. The CDR3 DNA follows: TGTGCCAGCAGCCCCGACGGGCTAGCGGGGGAACCTTTCTCCTACGAGCAGTACTTC. Complete variable domain (other parts from reference TRBV7-2 and TRBJ2-7): GAGVSQSPSNKVTEKGKDVELRCDPISGHTALYWYRQSLGQGLEFLIYFQGNSAPDKSGLPSDRFSAERTGGSVSTLTIQRTQQEDSAVYLCASSPDGLAGEPFSYEQYFGPGTRLTVT.

This clone was observed once. V is TRBV6-1 and J is TRBJ1-4, with 11 bases fitting TRBD1. The V gene's germline CDR1 is MNHNS and CDR2 SASEGT. This CDR3 comprises 14 residues. After removal of 3 bases from V and 11 bases from J, the junction contained 5 bases not matched to a gene. The CDR3 here is CASSEGQGGVKLFF. Written as DNA, the CDR3 is TGTGCCAGCAGTGAGGGACAGGGGGGGGTCAAACTGTTTTTT.

This clone was counted between two and nine times. This CDR3 is CASSGHMNTEAFF. CDR3 sequence (DNA): TGTGCCAGTAGCGGACATATGAACACTGAAGCTTTCTTT. V and J are TRBV19 and TRBJ1-1; D may be TRBD1 (5 bases). This CDR3 is built from 13 residues. V was clipped by 6 bases and J by 0 bases, with 8 bases between them. Germline CDR1 LNHDA, CDR2 SQIVND (reference sequence).

The gene calls are TRBV4-1 and TRBJ2-2, with 10 bases that match TRBD2. CDR1 is MGHRA, CDR2 YSYEKL, per germline. The CDR3 length is 19 residues. Trimming took 1 base from V and 1 from J; bases not matched to a gene: 9. The CDR3 reads CASSQAARLAGENTGELFF. Here the CDR3 DNA reads TGCGCCAGCAGCCAAGCCGCACGTCTAGCGGGGGAGAACACCGGGGAGCTGTTTTTT.

The chain joins TRBV18 to TRBJ1-4, with D perhaps TRBD1 (5 bases). Germline V gives CDR1 KGHSH, CDR2 LQKENI. This CDR3 is 15 amino acids long. V was pared by 2 bases and J by 1 base, with 8 bases between. The chain's CDR3 is CASSPGAVTNEKLFF. For the CDR3, the DNA is TGTGCCAGCTCACCAGGGGCAGTAACTAATGAAAAACTGTTTTTT. Combining the CDR3 with reference TRBV18 and TRBJ1-4 gives the whole variable domain NAGVMQNPRHLVRRRGQEARLRCSPMKGHSHVYWYRQLPEEGLKFMVYLQKENIIDESGMPKERFSAEFPKEGPSILRIQQVVRGDSAAYFCASSPGAVTNEKLFFGSGTQLSVL.

The chain recombines TRBV7-6 with TRBJ2-7; 9 nucleotides agree with TRBD1. Germline CDR1 reads SGHVS; CDR2 reads FNYEAQ. J was trimmed by 5 bases and V by 6 bases; bases with no gene match: 11. The CDR3 has 15 amino acids. In DNA, the CDR3 is TGTGCCAGCAGTCGTCTTCGGGACAGGGCTGACGAGCAGTACTTC. It is translated as CASSRLRDRADEQYF.

The chain carries TRBV10-3 and TRBJ1-6; 7 bases are a match to TRBD1. The junction had 11 bases not matched to a gene; V was cut back by 0 bases and J by 9 bases. This CDR3 contains 17 residues. Germline V gene sequence: CDR1 ENHRY, CDR2 SYGVKD. The CDR3 reads CAISESSRGADGSPLHF. The CDR3 DNA follows: TGTGCCATCAGTGAGTCATCCAGGGGGGCGGATGGTTCACCCCTCCACTTT.

The V call is TRBV6-6, the J call TRBJ2-2; D may be TRBD1 (6 bases). This CDR3 spans 13 amino acids. The V gene lost 6 bases and the J gene lost 5 bases, with 10 bases spanning the gap. The germline gives CDR1 MNHNY, CDR2 SVGAGI (reference sequence). DNA of the CDR3: TGTGCCAGCAGCGCAGGGGAGACCGGGGAGCTGTTTTTT. Its translation: CASSAGETGELFF.

The rearrangement joins TRBV5-1 to TRBJ2-7, with 8 bases lining up with TRBD1. CDR1 is SGHRS, CDR2 YFSETQ, per germline. This CDR3 spans 13 amino acids. The trim removed 4 bases at V and 3 bases at J, leaving 3 bases unmatched. The CDR3: CASSRDRYYEQYF. Written as DNA, the CDR3 is TGCGCCAGCAGCCGGGACAGGTACTACGAGCAGTACTTC.